A single sample is the source of the 23 T cell receptor beta chains below, sequenced in a study of T cell repertoires in cytomegalovirus infection. From the reads, TCRdb called clonotypes with MiXCR, one entry per CDR3 protein. The sample has some 400,000 distinct CDR3 sequences, approximately 18% seen once; the top ten hold 8.5% to 10%. The sequencing sample was made of PBMCs. Source of these receptors: a human donor in good health (CMV status not recorded). Some clones in this sample may be carry-over from other donors' samples.

There are a few counts of this clonotype. A read error may produce the germline difference seen at one junction end. J is TRBJ2-5 and V is TRBV6-1; a possible D gene is TRBD1 (5 bases). The CDR3 consists of 16 residues. The germline V gene has CDR1 MNHNS and CDR2 SASEGT. The CDR3 protein is CASSYPTGFGIETKYF. The CDR3 nucleotides read TGTGCCAGCAGCTACCCCACAGGTTTTGGAATTGAGACCAAGTACTTC.

V usage is TRBV2 and J usage is TRBJ1-6; no clear D gene. Trimming removed 3 bases at V and 8 bases at J, with 11 bases between. CDR1 and CDR2 (germline): SNHLY, FYNNEI. The CDR3 spans 14 residues. CDR3: CASSEQDRDSPLHF. The DNA for the CDR3 is TGTGCCAGCAGTGAGCAAGACCGGGATTCACCCCTCCACTTT. The entire variable domain, with the rest obtained from reference TRBV2 and TRBJ1-6, is as follows: EPEVTQTPSHQVTQMGQEVILRCVPISNHLYFYWYRQILGQKVEFLVSFYNNEISEKSEIFDDQFSVERPDGSNFTLKIRSTKLEDSAMYFCASSEQDRDSPLHFGNGTRLTVT.

This clonotype was seen more than once but under ten times. The chain joins TRBV5-4 to TRBJ1-2; 7 bases are a match to TRBD1. V lost 0 bases and J lost 3; bases outside the gene matches: 2. Germline assignment: CDR1 SGHNT and CDR2 YYREEE (reference sequence). This CDR3 is built from 14 residues. The CDR3 here is CASSLGQGDYGYTF. The CDR3 DNA sequence: TGTGCCAGCAGCTTGGGACAGGGCGACTATGGCTACACCTTC.

The chain is built from TRBV29-1 and TRBJ1-1; D is unclear. V gave up 8 bases and J gave up 4 bases, with 17 bases separating them. CDR3 length equals 13 residues. Germline CDR1 reads SQVTM; CDR2 reads ANQGSEA. The CDR3 DNA reads as TGCAGCTGTGTGGGCTCACCGGGCACTGAAGCTTTCTTT. Its translation is CSCVGSPGTEAFF.

The chain uses TRBV4-1 and TRBJ1-6; 8 nucleotides align to TRBD1. This CDR3 contains 16 residues. V dropped 1 base and J dropped 4; count of bases not matched to a gene: 3. From germline, CDR1 is MGHRA and CDR2 YSYEKL. The CDR3: CASSQGQGRYNSPLHF. The CDR3 DNA sequence: TGCGCCAGCAGCCAAGGACAGGGGCGGTATAATTCACCCCTCCACTTT.

The sample holds many counts of this clonotype. The chain joins TRBV7-2 to TRBJ2-5; no clear D gene. The CDR3 sequence is 13 residues long. Germline CDR1 is SGHTA and CDR2 is FQGNSA. V dropped 1 base and J dropped 7 bases, with 10 bases sitting between them. Here the CDR3 reads CASSLVALGTQYF. DNA for the CDR3: TGTGCCAGCAGCTTAGTGGCCTTGGGGACCCAGTACTTC.

This chain connects TRBV29-1 to TRBJ2-3; D call uncertain. Germline V gene lookup returns CDR1 SQVTM and CDR2 ANQGSEA. V dropped 1 base and J dropped 4 bases, with 18 bases sitting between them. The CDR3 runs 16 residues. The CDR3 DNA reads TGCAGCGTTGAAGGGTGGTCCCGGACCCGGGCAGATACGCAGTATTTT. It codes for CSVEGWSRTRADTQYF.

The chain recombines TRBV28 with TRBJ2-1; TRBD2 matches at 7 bases. With 7 bases clipped from V and 3 bases from J, the junction kept 3 bases outside the gene matches. CDR1 is MDHEN, CDR2 SYDVKM, per germline. CDR3 size: 13 residues. CDR3 region: CASTREVYNEQFF. The CDR3 coding sequence is TGTGCCAGCACCCGGGAGGTCTACAATGAGCAGTTCTTC.

The chain uses TRBV27 and TRBJ1-6; D is perhaps TRBD1 (6 bases). Germline CDR1 MNHEY, CDR2 SMNVEV (reference sequence). This CDR3 region has 13 residues. Trimming stripped 8 bases from V and 4 bases from J, with 9 bases between. As DNA, the CDR3 is TGTGCCAGCCGGGACACGTATAATTCACCCCTCCACTTT. It translates to CASRDTYNSPLHF.

The gene calls are TRBV6-2 or TRBV6-3 and TRBJ1-5, with D possibly being TRBD1 (6 bases). Germline lookup yields CDR1 MNHEY and CDR2 SVGEGT. The CDR3 is 14 residues long. Trimming removed 2 bases from V and 6 bases from J, with 11 bases in between. In DNA, the CDR3 is TGTGCCAGCAGTTACACAGGGTCGGGTCAGCCCCAGCATTTT. Translated: CASSYTGSGQPQHF.

The CDR3 loop is CASSIGNTEAFF. The CDR3 coding sequence is TGTGCCAGTAGTATCGGTAACACTGAAGCTTTCTTT. J is TRBJ1-1 and V is TRBV19, with D unclear. V was trimmed by 3 bases and J by 2 bases, leaving 4 bases between them. CDR1 LNHDA and CDR2 SQIVND come from the germline V gene (reference sequence). The CDR3 extends over 12 amino acids.

This clonotype showed up just a few times. The V call is TRBV10-3, the J call TRBJ1-6; perhaps TRBD1 as D (6 bases). CDR1 and CDR2 from the germline V gene are ENHRY and SYGVKD. The CDR3 runs to 14 residues. Trimming shortened V by 5 bases and J by 7 bases, and 12 bases separated the two germline ends. The CDR3 nucleotides read TGTGCCATCAGTCATGACAGGACCAATTCACCCCTCCACTTT. Translated: CAISHDRTNSPLHF.

This clonotype was seen a few times. The chain carries TRBV20-1 and TRBJ2-1; maybe TRBD2 (7 bases). Germline V CDR1 and CDR2: DFQATT, SNEGSKA (reference sequence). With 0 bases removed from V and 10 bases from J, the gap between germline ends came to 19 bases. The CDR3 length is 15 residues. The CDR3 region is CSARDRNKGGNEQFF. In DNA form, the CDR3 reads TGCAGTGCTAGAGATCGGAACAAGGGGGGGAACGAGCAGTTCTTC.

This clonotype was detected ten times or more. This chain links TRBV7-8 with TRBJ2-3; TRBD1 agrees at 8 bases. V lost 2 bases to trimming and J lost 4 bases; unmatched junction nucleotides: 5. The CDR3 has 15 amino acids. CDR1 and CDR2 from the germline V gene are SGHVS and FQNEAQ. CDR3 region: CASSLSGQGPDTQYF. The CDR3 region has the DNA TGTGCCAGCAGCTTATCAGGACAGGGCCCAGATACGCAGTATTTT. The complete variable domain, with remaining parts taken from reference TRBV7-8 and TRBJ2-3, reads GAGVSQSPRYKVAKRGQDVALRCDPISGHVSLFWYQQALGQGPEFLTYFQNEAQLDKSGLPSDRFFAERPEGSVSTLKIQRTQQEDSAVYLCASSLSGQGPDTQYFGPGTRLTVL.

This clonotype was counted only a few times. The V call is TRBV12-3 or TRBV12-4, the J call TRBJ2-5; D is perhaps TRBD1 (6 bases). The CDR3 totals 13 residues. V gave up 2 bases and J gave up 9 bases, with 13 bases separating them. The CDR3 loop reads CASSLRAQGSQYF. DNA of the CDR3: TGTGCCAGCAGTTTAAGGGCCCAGGGGTCCCAGTACTTC.

The table lists this clonotype with many counts. The V gene is TRBV7-2, the J gene TRBJ2-1; D unclear. Germline V lookup: CDR1 SGHTA, CDR2 FQGNSA. Trimming left V 2 bases short and J 10 bases short, with 6 bases between. CDR3 size: 11 residues. The CDR3 DNA is TGTGCCAGCAGCTTAATGCGGGAGCAGTTCTTC. Its translation is CASSLMREQFF.

At least ten counts were recorded for this clonotype. This chain joins TRBV10-3 and TRBJ2-7; D possibly corresponds to TRBD2 (5 bases). With 0 bases removed from V and 6 bases from J, the gap between germline ends came to 12 bases. CDR1 and CDR2 from the germline V gene are ENHRY and SYGVKD. The CDR3 totals 14 residues. The CDR3 sequence: CAISESSGSLEQYF. The CDR3, as DNA: TGTGCCATCAGTGAGTCGTCGGGGAGCCTCGAGCAGTACTTC.

This clonotype has only a few counts. The chain has TRBV7-2 and TRBJ2-7; 8 bases agree with TRBD2. Unmatched junction bases numbered 5, after V lost 4 bases and J lost 3 bases. Germline loops: CDR1 SGHTA, CDR2 FQGNSA. CDR3 size: 14 residues. The CDR3 DNA reads as TGTGCCAGCAGCTCCGGGACTAGTCACTACGAGCAGTACTTC. It encodes CASSSGTSHYEQYF.

V and J are TRBV6-5 and TRBJ2-7, with D possibly matching TRBD2 (6 bases). Germline lookup yields CDR1 MNHEY and CDR2 SVGAGI. The germline V and J ends were trimmed by 0 bases and 5 bases, with 11 bases remaining between them. There are 14 residues in the CDR3. The CDR3: CASSYSPGRNEQYF. The CDR3 region has the DNA TGTGCCAGCAGTTACTCGCCAGGGAGGAACGAGCAGTACTTC.

This clonotype was detected only a few times. The V and J genes are TRBV12-5 and TRBJ2-3; D call uncertain. The germline V gene has CDR1 LGHNT and CDR2 FRNRAP. Trimming cost V 7 bases and J 4 bases, with 9 bases left between them. The CDR3 consists of 12 residues. DNA of the CDR3: TGTGCTAGTGCGCAGGAAGCAGATACGCAGTATTTT. Its translation: CASAQEADTQYF.

The table lists this clonotype with a few counts. The chain joins TRBV12-3 or TRBV12-4 to TRBJ2-1, with D perhaps matching TRBD2 (6 bases). The ends were cut back, 5 bases at V and 7 bases at J, with 9 bases in the middle. This CDR3 is 12 amino acids long. The CDR3 loop is CASSEGTNEQFF. The CDR3, as DNA: TGTGCCAGCAGTGAGGGGACTAATGAGCAGTTCTTC.

The CDR3 is CSASWADTDTQYF. The CDR3 coding sequence is TGCAGTGCTAGCTGGGCAGACACAGATACGCAGTATTTT. The V and J genes are TRBV20-1 and TRBJ2-3; D remains ambiguous. This CDR3 comprises 13 residues. V lost 3 bases and J 2 bases, leaving 9 bases between the germline ends. Germline V gene lookup returns CDR1 DFQATT and CDR2 SNEGSKA (reference sequence).

V and J are TRBV10-3 and TRBJ2-1; TRBD2 agrees at 11 bases. The CDR3 is 14 residues long. The germline V gene encodes CDR1 ENHRY and CDR2 SYGVKD. The junction had 10 bases not matched to a gene; V was cut back by 11 bases and J by 7 bases. CDR3 in DNA: TGTGCCTTGTTTAGCGGGAGGGCCGGTAATGAGCAGTTCTTC. This sequence encodes CALFSGRAGNEQFF.